Sequencing of this T cell receptor beta chain was carried out in a study of T-cell reconstitution after alpha-beta-depleted transplantation in children. This clonotype occurred once. The library targeted TCRbeta and was prepared with unique molecular identifiers. TCRdb independently ran MiXCR on the PCR reads; one entry per CDR3 protein. The sample contains about 500,000 distinct CDR3 sequences, about 33% of which appear only once. The CDR3 is 15 amino acids. Germline loops: CDR1 SGHRS, CDR2 YFSETQ. V was cut by 0 bases and J by 7 bases, with 11 bases left in between. V gene TRBV5-1 combines with J gene TRBJ1-6; possibly TRBD1 for D (5 bases). This sample comprised PBMCs from the stem cell graft donor, obtained from the stem cell graft. This receptor was taken from a human donor who donated a stem cell graft to a child with aplastic anemia. The chain's CDR3 is CASSLAGTENSPLHF. CDR3 nucleotides: TGCGCCAGCAGCTTGGCCGGGACTGAGAATTCACCCCTCCACTTT.